This entry lists 2 T cell receptor beta chains sequenced from one sample in a study of blood T cells in healthy people across ages. A second PCR, run for roughly 6 to 11 cycles, used a sample-barcoded 5' primer plus a J-beta primer mix. TCRdb re-called the 5' RACE reads through MiXCR, storing one row per CDR3 protein. Among more than 650,000 distinct CDR3 sequences, about a fifth were seen once, and the ten largest hold roughly a fifth. The sequenced material came from blood. These TCRs come from a man between 65 and 85 years old in good health.

In this sample, this clonotype turned up a few times. The chain uses TRBV5-1 and TRBJ2-1; D not resolved. The V and J ends lost 0 bases and 7 bases respectively, with 5 bases between them. Germline CDR1 and CDR2: SGHRS and YFSETQ. CDR3 length: 12 amino acids. The CDR3 DNA sequence: TGCGCCAGCAGCTTGGACGAGAATGAGCAGTTCTTC. This codes for CASSLDENEQFF.

This clonotype was found a few times. CDR3 region: CASSLDSGAGNTIYF. DNA of the CDR3: TGTGCCAGCAGCCTAGATTCGGGGGCTGGAAACACCATATATTTT. V gene TRBV7-2 combines with J gene TRBJ1-3, with D tentatively TRBD1 (5 bases). Trimming cost V 5 bases and J 2 bases, with 13 bases left between them. From germline, CDR1 is SGHTA and CDR2 FQGNSA. The CDR3 runs to 15 residues.